These 26 T cell receptor beta chains came from one sample sequenced in a study of blood T cell repertoires in COVID-19. Clones were sequenced by immunoSEQ multiplex PCR, and TCRdb holds only the in-frame ones, with some missing. The sample holds some 320,000 clones, approximately 90% seen once. Sequenced input: PBMCs or T cells enriched from blood (not recorded which). The origin of the receptors is a woman aged 25 to 39 who had been exposed to COVID-19.

The J gene is TRBJ1-1, the V gene TRBV19; 8 bases agree with TRBD1. CDR1 is LNHDA, CDR2 SQIVND, per germline (reference sequence). The CDR3 runs to 12 residues. V lost 8 bases to trimming and J lost 4 bases; unmatched junction nucleotides: 3. The CDR3 DNA is TGTGCCAGTTATGACAGGGGCACTGAAGCTTTCTTT. This sequence encodes CASYDRGTEAFF.

The V and J genes are TRBV4-1 and TRBJ1-2; D is unresolved. Germline CDR1 reads MGHRA; CDR2 reads YSYEKL. V was cut by 0 bases and J by 5 bases, with 22 bases left in between. The CDR3 loop spans 18 amino acids. CDR3 coding DNA: TGCGCCAGCAGCCAAGATCAACCGCAGGCAGCCGGGGAGTATGGCTACACCTTC. Protein sequence: CASSQDQPQAAGEYGYTF.

The J gene is TRBJ2-7, the V gene TRBV6-5; 9 nucleotides align to TRBD1. The CDR3 runs 14 residues. Germline loops: CDR1 MNHEY, CDR2 SVGAGI. After removal of 6 bases from V and 4 bases from J, the junction contained 7 bases not matched to a gene. The CDR3 sequence: CASRWTGAIYEQYF. The CDR3 DNA reads as TGTGCCAGCAGATGGACAGGGGCAATTTACGAGCAGTACTTC.

This chain links TRBV7-8 with TRBJ2-7, with 7 bases identical to TRBD1. The germline CDR1 and CDR2 sequences are SGHVS and FQNEAQ. The ends lost 2 bases at V and 4 bases at J; junction bases unmatched: 5. The CDR3 sequence is 14 residues long. CDR3 residues: CASSLQGQSYEQYF. The CDR3 coding sequence is TGTGCCAGCAGCTTACAGGGACAGAGTTACGAGCAGTACTTC.

The chain combines TRBV19 with TRBJ2-5, with a tentative D call TRBD1 (6 bases). The germline V gene has CDR1 LNHDA and CDR2 SQIVND (reference sequence). This CDR3 spans 14 amino acids. V dropped 2 bases and J dropped 0 bases, with 7 bases sitting between them. The CDR3, as DNA: TGTGCCAGTAGTATAAGGGGGAACCAAGAGACCCAGTACTTC. This codes for CASSIRGNQETQYF. The whole variable domain, filled in from reference TRBV19 and TRBJ2-5, reads DGGITQSPKYLFRKEGQNVTLSCEQNLNHDAMYWYRQDPGQGLRLIYYSQIVNDFQKGDIAEGYSVSREKKESFPLTVTSAQKNPTAFYLCASSIRGNQETQYFGPGTRLLVL.

The chain recombines TRBV9 with TRBJ1-2; D is possibly TRBD1 (5 bases). From germline, CDR1 is SGDLS and CDR2 YYNGEE. The CDR3 length is 16 residues. Trimming removed 1 base from V and 6 bases from J, with 19 bases in between. The CDR3 here is CASSVTPLLREDGYTF. CDR3 DNA: TGTGCCAGCAGCGTAACTCCCTTGCTCAGGGAGGATGGCTACACCTTC.

The chain joins TRBV11-2 to TRBJ1-2, with D possibly matching TRBD1 (6 bases). V was cut by 6 bases and J by 4 bases, with 15 bases left in between. Germline V gene data show CDR1 as SGHAT and CDR2 as FQNNGV. This CDR3 contains 14 residues. As DNA, the CDR3 is TGTGCCAGCAGTTTACTGGGGGCTTCCTATGGCTACACCTTC. Encoded protein: CASSLLGASYGYTF.

V usage is TRBV7-9 and J usage is TRBJ2-7; D may be TRBD2 (6 bases). The CDR3 is 14 amino acids. Germline CDR1 reads SEHNR; CDR2 reads FQNEAQ (reference sequence). With 4 bases removed from V and 2 bases from J, the gap between germline ends came to 12 bases. The CDR3, as DNA: TGTGCCAGCAGCTGGGGGGACGGTCCCTACGAGCAGTACTTC. Residues: CASSWGDGPYEQYF.

This clone was detected only once. Additional DNA sequences in this sample encode the identical CDR3. The chain couples TRBV7-9 to TRBJ2-7, with 7 nucleotides matching TRBD2. Germline lookup yields CDR1 SEHNR and CDR2 FQNEAQ (reference sequence). CDR3 length: 14 residues. J lost 4 bases, V lost 2 bases, and 5 bases had no gene match. The CDR3 protein is CASSLRGGSYEQYF. The CDR3 DNA reads as TGTGCCAGCAGCTTACGGGGCGGGAGTTACGAGCAGTACTTC.

This chain connects TRBV4-2 to TRBJ2-4; tentative D call: TRBD1 (5 bases). The V and J ends lost 0 bases and 0 bases respectively, with 18 bases between them. The length of the CDR3 is 19 residues. Germline V gene lookup returns CDR1 LGHNA and CDR2 YNFKEQ. The CDR3 DNA reads TGTGCCAGCAGCCAAGAAGGGTGGCAGGGAATCCTAGCCAAAAACATTCAGTACTTC. This translates into CASSQEGWQGILAKNIQYF.

This chain connects TRBV5-1 to TRBJ2-7; 7 bases align to TRBD2. The CDR3 sequence is 14 residues long. CDR1 and CDR2 (germline): SGHRS, YFSETQ. V shed 0 bases and J 3 bases; nucleotides not matched to a gene: 3. CDR3 sequence (DNA): TGCGCCAGCAGCTTGGTGGGGAGGGACTACGAGCAGTACTTC. Amino acid sequence: CASSLVGRDYEQYF.

V usage is TRBV24-1 and J usage is TRBJ2-3; possible D gene TRBD2, 6 bases. The CDR3 contains 14 residues. Trimming removed 7 bases from V and 6 bases from J, with 16 bases in between. Germline values: CDR1 KGHDR, CDR2 SFDVKD. This CDR3 reads CATRGGLNGDTQYF. The CDR3 nucleotides are TGTGCCACCAGGGGGGGACTCAATGGGGATACGCAGTATTTT.

The rearrangement uses TRBV3-1 (or the pseudogene TRBV3-2) and TRBJ2-1; 11 positions agree with TRBD2. The CDR3 is 15 amino acids. Germline CDR1 and CDR2: LGHDT and YNNKEL (reference sequence). The ends lost 1 base at V and 6 bases at J; junction bases unmatched: 2. CDR3 bases: TGTGCCAGCAGCCAAGTTGGGACTAGCGGCAATGAGCAGTTCTTC. The encoded protein is CASSQVGTSGNEQFF.

V is TRBV10-2 and J is TRBJ1-4; possible D gene TRBD1, 5 bases. V was cut by 6 bases and J by 4 bases, with 21 bases left in between. This CDR3 spans 17 amino acids. Germline CDR1 is WSHSY and CDR2 is SAAADI. CDR3 DNA sequence: TGCGCCAGCAGCAAAGGGAAAGGGGCCCCCCTTAATGAAAAACTGTTTTTT. Its protein product is CASSKGKGAPLNEKLFF.

This clone came up once. The gene calls are TRBV19 and TRBJ2-1, with TRBD1 identical over 8 bases. J was trimmed by 7 bases and V by 6 bases; bases with no gene match: 11. The CDR3 runs 15 residues. In germline, CDR1 is LNHDA, CDR2 SQIVND (reference sequence). In DNA, the CDR3 is TGTGCCAGTAGCAGACAGGGGACCCTTTGGAATGAGCAGTTCTTC. Its protein is CASSRQGTLWNEQFF.

CDR3 residues: CASSQVPFRRGGYGYGYTF. The CDR3 DNA reads TGTGCCAGCAGCCAAGTACCCTTTCGCAGGGGAGGGTACGGCTATGGCTACACCTTC. The chain combines TRBV14 with TRBJ1-2; D may be TRBD1 (6 bases). Trimming removed 1 base at V and 4 bases at J, with 25 bases between. Germline assignment: CDR1 SGHDN and CDR2 FVKESK. CDR3 length: 19 amino acids. The full variable domain, rest sourced from reference TRBV14 and TRBJ1-2, is EAGVTQFPSHSVIEKGQTVTLRCDPISGHDNLYWYRRVMGKEIKFLLHFVKESKQDESGMPNNRFLAERTGGTYSTLKVQPAELEDSGVYFCASSQVPFRRGGYGYGYTFGSGTRLTVV.

The gene calls are TRBV19 and TRBJ1-5; D perhaps matches TRBD1 (5 bases). Germline CDR1 LNHDA, CDR2 SQIVND (reference sequence). V was trimmed by 8 bases and J by 3 bases, leaving 11 bases between them. This CDR3 spans 13 amino acids. CDR3: CASDGGVNQPQHF. CDR3 nucleotide sequence: TGTGCCAGTGATGGGGGGGTCAATCAGCCCCAGCATTTT.

This clone has just one count. This sequence joins TRBV15 and TRBJ1-2; a possible D gene is TRBD1 (6 bases). The V and J ends lost 5 bases and 2 bases respectively, with 18 bases between them. CDR1 LNHNV and CDR2 YYDKDF come from the germline V gene (reference sequence). CDR3 length: 16 residues. DNA of the CDR3: TGTGCCACCAGCTTGGCCGGGGGGGCCATCAACTATGGCTACACCTTC. This encodes CATSLAGGAINYGYTF.

The chain carries TRBV5-4 and TRBJ1-2; a possible D gene is TRBD1 (5 bases). The V end was cut by 4 bases, the J end by 8 bases, with 21 bases between. The germline V gene has CDR1 SGHNT and CDR2 YYREEE (reference sequence). CDR3 size: 15 residues. The CDR3 reads CASSPTQGFFMGYTF. The DNA for the CDR3 is TGTGCCAGCAGCCCAACCCAGGGATTTTTTATGGGCTACACCTTC.

V and J are TRBV4-2 and TRBJ2-7, with 8 bases that match TRBD2. Per germline, CDR1 LGHNA and CDR2 YNFKEQ. This CDR3 is built from 15 residues. With V trimmed by 4 bases and J by 5 bases, 10 bases remained unmatched. CDR3 amino acids: CASSRPGGAKNEQYF. CDR3 nucleotides: TGTGCCAGCAGCCGCCCCGGGGGGGCCAAGAACGAGCAGTACTTC.

The V call is TRBV24-1, the J call TRBJ2-3; 8 bases align to TRBD2. This CDR3 region has 16 residues. V trimming: 5 bases; J trimming: 6 bases; junction bases outside the gene matches: 12. The germline V gene encodes CDR1 KGHDR and CDR2 SFDVKD. The CDR3 protein is CATSGGRGGVMDTQYF. The CDR3 nucleotides are TGTGCCACCAGTGGAGGTCGGGGGGGGGTCATGGATACGCAGTATTTT.

The rearrangement joins TRBV2 to TRBJ2-5; the match to TRBD1 covers 7 bases. Trimming removed 4 bases from V and 1 base from J; junction bases left unmatched: 3. Germline lookup yields CDR1 SNHLY and CDR2 FYNNEI. This CDR3 is 14 amino acids long. This CDR3 is CASSAGQRQETQYF. CDR3 DNA: TGTGCCAGCAGTGCGGGACAGCGCCAAGAGACCCAGTACTTC.

The CDR3 DNA reads as TGTGCCAGCAGCCACCAACCGGGACAGGGACCTTGGGATACGCAGTATTTT. Protein product: CASSHQPGQGPWDTQYF. V and J are TRBV3-1 (or the pseudogene TRBV3-2) and TRBJ2-3; 9 bases agree with TRBD1. Per the germline V gene, CDR1 is LGHDT and CDR2 is YNNKEL (reference sequence). V gave up 3 bases and J gave up 6 bases; unmatched junction bases: 13. CDR3 length: 17 residues.

The chain employs TRBV5-5 and TRBJ1-1; TRBD1 matches 9 bases. CDR1 and CDR2 (germline): SGHKS, YYEKEE (reference sequence). The V gene end was trimmed by 5 bases and the J gene end by 2 bases; junction bases not matched to a gene: 7. The CDR3 spans 15 residues. CDR3 residues: CASSGTGTVNTEAFF. The CDR3 bases are TGTGCCAGCAGTGGGACAGGGACTGTCAACACTGAAGCTTTCTTT.

A few counts support this clone. The chain is built from TRBV27 and TRBJ2-3; D is ambiguous. CDR1 and CDR2 from the germline V gene are MNHEY and SMNVEV (reference sequence). Trimming cost V 5 bases and J 4 bases, with 13 bases left between them. The CDR3 loop spans 14 amino acids. The CDR3 DNA sequence: TGTGCCAGCAGTCGTCGAACTACCCCAGATACGCAGTATTTT. This gives the protein CASSRRTTPDTQYF.

This rearrangement joins TRBV6-5 to TRBJ1-1; 7 bases align to TRBD1. CDR3 size: 13 residues. Trimming cost V 6 bases and J 2 bases; bases outside gene matches: 3. Per germline, CDR1 MNHEY and CDR2 SVGAGI. The CDR3 loop is CASRKGANTEAFF. The CDR3, as DNA: TGTGCCAGCAGAAAGGGGGCCAACACTGAAGCTTTCTTT.